This entry concerns a single T cell receptor beta chain. The source of the sample is a study of shared T cell receptors in the human thymus. Libraries were prepared by immunoSEQ multiplex PCR; TCRdb keeps only in-frame clonotypes and omits some of them. The data hold more than 550,000 clones, with approximately 85% observed a single time. The CDR3 is 16 amino acids. CDR1 and CDR2 from the germline V gene are SQVTM and ANQGSEA. V gave up 6 bases and J gave up 1 base; unmatched junction bases: 11. The same data also went into a second study, on human thymus T cells. That source adds: The thymus tissue came from resections taken during corrective heart surgery. Both thymic and peripheral blood repertoires showed apparently biased V and J usage.

The sequenced sample consisted of thymocytes. J is TRBJ2-1 and V is TRBV29-1, with 8 nucleotides matching TRBD1. The TCR originated in a girl less than two years old with a congenital heart defect. The CDR3 loop reads CSVRTGRGISYNEQFF. Written as DNA, the CDR3 is TGCAGCGTAAGGACAGGGAGAGGGATTTCCTACAATGAGCAGTTCTTC.